Listed below are T cell receptor beta chains from one sample, sequenced in a study of shared clonotypes between healthy human individuals. The method was immunoSEQ multiplex PCR; TCRdb's version includes in-frame clones alone and lacks a portion of them. The table has about 1.1 million clones, around 78% seen once. The specimen sequenced was memory CD4+ T cells from PBMCs. The receptors shown here come from a man aged 18 to 30 in good health. Some clones in this sample may be carry-over from other donors' samples. CDR3s include the opening cysteine and the closing phenylalanine or tryptophan. The order of the fields is clone size, D gene, V gene, CDR3 protein. The D gene is left open where the match is weak. The size field is filled for only some rows; it gives once, few, many or a size class.

clone size: NA; D gene: TRBD1; V gene: TRBV7-2; CDR3 protein: CASSARTGPWETQYF
clone size: NA; D gene: NA; V gene: TRBV19; CDR3 protein: CASRTGLLKGEQFF
clone size: NA; D gene: NA; V gene: TRBV27; CDR3 protein: CASSLLGYGDTQYF
clone size: NA; D gene: NA; V gene: TRBV19; CDR3 protein: CASSISRSSYNEQFF
clone size: NA; D gene: TRBD2; V gene: TRBV27; CDR3 protein: CASSSHRTSGINEQFF
clone size: NA; D gene: TRBD2; V gene: TRBV7-3; CDR3 protein: CASSLMREGDTQYF
clone size: NA; D gene: TRBD2; V gene: TRBV11-1; CDR3 protein: CASSQGEGLGETQYF
clone size: once; D gene: NA; V gene: TRBV28; CDR3 protein: CASRKRTAEYGYTF
clone size: NA; D gene: NA; V gene: TRBV18; CDR3 protein: CASSPAGNTEAFF
clone size: NA; D gene: NA; V gene: TRBV27; CDR3 protein: CASSLTGTESSYEQYF
clone size: NA; D gene: NA; V gene: TRBV5-8; CDR3 protein: CASSLGSRGFNEQFF
clone size: NA; D gene: TRBD1; V gene: TRBV11-3; CDR3 protein: CASSSRTGGYEQYF
clone size: NA; D gene: TRBD2; V gene: TRBV23-1; CDR3 protein: CASVVTGGGSYNEQFF
clone size: NA; D gene: NA; V gene: TRBV4-1; CDR3 protein: CASSQDRYGYTF
clone size: NA; D gene: TRBD2; V gene: TRBV19; CDR3 protein: CASSRLAGTTWNEQFF
clone size: NA; D gene: TRBD1; V gene: TRBV2; CDR3 protein: CASHGQVGETQYF
clone size: NA; D gene: TRBD1; V gene: TRBV19; CDR3 protein: CASTRDRGRDYGYTF
clone size: many; D gene: NA; V gene: TRBV9; CDR3 protein: CASSADTRDNEQFF
clone size: many; D gene: NA; V gene: TRBV5-1; CDR3 protein: CASSYRDTGYEQYF
clone size: NA; D gene: NA; V gene: TRBV4-1; CDR3 protein: CASSQFRNRVVSDTQYF
clone size: NA; D gene: TRBD1; V gene: TRBV25-1; CDR3 protein: CASRDPRGHTEAFF
clone size: few; D gene: NA; V gene: TRBV19; CDR3 protein: CASRGTGELFF
clone size: NA; D gene: NA; V gene: TRBV6-5; CDR3 protein: CASTFGGTPCEQYF
clone size: NA; D gene: NA; V gene: TRBV19; CDR3 protein: CASRKGGVNTEAFF
clone size: NA; D gene: TRBD2; V gene: TRBV30; CDR3 protein: CAWSLGTSGTAYEQYF
clone size: NA; D gene: NA; V gene: TRBV7-9; CDR3 protein: CASSPSGGIGTEAFF
clone size: NA; D gene: TRBD1; V gene: TRBV4-1; CDR3 protein: CASSLQGQGRHEQYF
clone size: few; D gene: NA; V gene: TRBV7-6; CDR3 protein: CASSLQGRYLSEQYF
clone size: NA; D gene: NA; V gene: TRBV10-3; CDR3 protein: CAISGTGNSYNEQFF
clone size: NA; D gene: NA; V gene: TRBV7-6; CDR3 protein: CASSPPAVLAGLYEQYF
clone size: NA; D gene: NA; V gene: TRBV5-1; CDR3 protein: CASSLNGGEGEKLFF
clone size: few; D gene: NA; V gene: TRBV5-5; CDR3 protein: CASSLASSGMKAFF
clone size: NA; D gene: NA; V gene: TRBV28; CDR3 protein: CASSAYRSYGYTF
clone size: once; D gene: NA; V gene: TRBV5-1; CDR3 protein: CASSPGEGGNTIYF
clone size: NA; D gene: NA; V gene: TRBV30; CDR3 protein: CAWSWGHQGDEQFF
clone size: NA; D gene: NA; V gene: TRBV9; CDR3 protein: CASSKGDPSSYNEQFF
clone size: NA; D gene: TRBD1; V gene: TRBV7-9; CDR3 protein: CASSRGQGSTEAFF